Shown below are 16 T cell receptor beta chains from a single sample sequenced in a study of immune characterization of retroperitoneal liposarcoma. TCRdb reprocessed the PCR reads with MiXCR, giving one entry per CDR3 protein. The sample records roughly 8,000 distinct CDR3 sequences, just under 30% being singletons. The source material was blood. The receptor source for this set is a male donor with retroperitoneal liposarcoma.

This clonotype was seen more than once but under ten times. V is TRBV10-2 and J is TRBJ2-3, with D possibly matching TRBD1 (6 bases). The length of the CDR3 is 14 residues. The V gene's germline CDR1 is WSHSY and CDR2 SAAADI. Trimming removed 4 bases from V and 3 bases from J, with 11 bases in between. DNA for the CDR3: TGCGCCAGCAGTGGGCAGGGGTGGACAGATACGCAGTATTTT. Encoded protein: CASSGQGWTDTQYF.

By share, this clonotype counts as medium-sized. The rearrangement joins TRBV6-6 to TRBJ2-1, with D possibly matching TRBD1 (6 bases). From germline, CDR1 is MNHNY and CDR2 SVGAGI (reference sequence). V was shortened by 0 bases and J by 5 bases, with 11 bases between the two germline ends. The CDR3 has 15 amino acids. CDR3 sequence reads: CASSYSLGQNNEQFF. In DNA, the CDR3 is TGTGCCAGCAGTTACTCTTTGGGACAAAACAATGAGCAGTTCTTC.

By share of the sample, this clonotype is medium-sized (0.01 to 0.1%). The chain uses TRBV6-1 and TRBJ2-5; D is uncertain. The germline CDR1 and CDR2 sequences are MNHNS and SASEGT. There are 13 residues in the CDR3. V was shortened by 7 bases and J by 3 bases, with 12 bases between the two germline ends. Written as DNA, the CDR3 is TGTGCCAGCAATGGCCAGCGAAAAGAGACCCAGTACTTC. As protein: CASNGQRKETQYF.

This clonotype was seen ten or more times. The chain carries TRBV11-3 and TRBJ2-6; 9 nucleotides line up with TRBD1. CDR3 length equals 18 residues. The germline V gene has CDR1 SGHNT and CDR2 YENEEA. V shed 5 bases, J shed 3 bases, and the junction held 11 bases outside the gene matches. CDR3 DNA: TGTGCCAGCAGCCCCAGGGACAGGGAAGCGATTGGGGCCAACGTCCTGACTTTC. Its translation: CASSPRDREAIGANVLTF.

CDR3 bases: TGTGCCAGCAGCGTAACAGGGGAACCCTACAATGAGCAGTTCTTC. Its protein is CASSVTGEPYNEQFF. The V call is TRBV6-6, the J call TRBJ2-1; 7 positions agree with TRBD1. The V segment lost 6 bases and the J segment 2 bases; nucleotides outside the gene matches: 7. Germline V gene data show CDR1 as MNHNY and CDR2 as SVGAGI (reference sequence). This CDR3 is built from 15 residues.

V gene TRBV6-1 combines with J gene TRBJ2-5; D is unresolved. The DNA matches TRBJ2-7 better at its end, which makes the J call doubtful. The CDR3 is made up of 11 amino acids. The germline V gene has CDR1 MNHNS and CDR2 SASEGT. CDR3 nucleotide sequence: TGTGCCAGCAGTTCTCAGTACGAGCAGTACTTC. Residues: CASSSQYEQYF.

CDR3 bases: TGTGCCAGCTGGTCTACGGGGGACAGGCAGTTCTTC. The encoded protein is CASWSTGDRQFF. The V call is TRBV6-1, the J call TRBJ2-1, with D possibly matching TRBD1 (7 bases). This CDR3 comprises 12 residues. Germline V gene sequence: CDR1 MNHNS, CDR2 SASEGT. Trimming cost V 8 bases and J 12 bases, with 17 bases left between them.

The V and J genes are TRBV4-1 and TRBJ2-2; a weak D match, TRBD1 (5 bases). With 1 base removed from V and 4 bases from J, the gap between germline ends came to 19 bases. Germline CDR1 is MGHRA and CDR2 is YSYEKL. The CDR3 runs 18 residues. The CDR3 coding sequence is TGCGCCAGCAGCCAAGGTCCTAACGGACACTCCCGCACCGGGGAGCTGTTTTTT. It encodes CASSQGPNGHSRTGELFF.

The CDR3 reads CASSLFGSYNEQFF. The CDR3, as DNA: TGTGCCAGCAGTCTATTTGGTTCCTACAATGAGCAGTTCTTC. This chain joins TRBV27 and TRBJ2-1; D is unresolved. There are 14 residues in the CDR3. Trimming shortened V by 5 bases and J by 1 base, and 9 bases separated the two germline ends. In germline, CDR1 is MNHEY, CDR2 SMNVEV (reference sequence).

V usage is TRBV6-6 and J usage is TRBJ2-5, with D possibly matching TRBD2 (5 bases). With 0 bases removed from V and 11 bases from J, the gap between germline ends came to 19 bases. The germline V gene encodes CDR1 MNHNY and CDR2 SVGAGI (reference sequence). This CDR3 has 15 residues. The DNA of the CDR3 is TGTGCCAGCAGTTACTCGAAAGCGGCCTACAATGAGCAGTACTTC. Translating it yields CASSYSKAAYNEQYF.

This clonotype counts as medium-sized. This chain joins TRBV6-1 and TRBJ2-1; D not resolved. This CDR3 has 16 residues. With 2 bases removed from V and 5 bases from J, the gap between germline ends came to 16 bases. Germline CDR1 and CDR2: MNHNS and SASEGT. The CDR3 nucleotides are TGTGCCAGCAGTGAAAGTTACTACCGCAGAAACAATGAGCAGTTCTTC. It specifies CASSESYYRRNNEQFF.

This clonotype has just a few counts. This sequence joins TRBV7-2 and TRBJ2-1, with TRBD1 identical over 10 bases. The DNA end is a closer match to TRBJ2-7, so the J assignment may be wrong. Germline loops: CDR1 SGHTA, CDR2 FQGNSA. The CDR3 length is 14 residues. In nucleotides, the CDR3 is TGTGCCAGCAGCCGTGGACAGGGGGGCTACGAGCAGTACTTC. Its protein product is CASSRGQGGYEQYF.

V usage is TRBV4-2 and J usage is TRBJ2-5; 8 positions agree with TRBD1. The CDR3 runs to 15 residues. CDR1 is LGHNA, CDR2 YNFKEQ, per germline. Trimming at V came to 1 base and at J to 6 bases, leaving 7 bases not matched to a gene. CDR3 region: CASSQGAGGGQTQYF. In nucleotides, the CDR3 is TGTGCCAGCAGCCAAGGTGCAGGGGGCGGGCAGACCCAGTACTTC.

Only a few counts were recorded for this clonotype. V gene TRBV6-1 combines with J gene TRBJ2-5; TRBD2 matches 11 bases. Germline loops: CDR1 MNHNS, CDR2 SASEGT. J lost 11 bases, V lost 7 bases, and 18 bases had no gene match. This CDR3 is built from 16 residues. The DNA of the CDR3 is TGTGCCAGCACCAAGTGGGGACTAGCGGACCACAATGAGCAGTACTTC. Its protein is CASTKWGLADHNEQYF.

This chain links TRBV12-3 or TRBV12-4 with TRBJ2-1; D is perhaps TRBD2 (5 bases). The end of the DNA fits TRBJ2-5 better, so the J call may be wrong. The CDR3 contains 16 residues. The CDR3 nucleotides read TGTGCCAGCAGTTTTTTGGGGAGTAGAGTGGAAGAGACCCAGTACTTC. It codes for CASSFLGSRVEETQYF.

V and J are TRBV5-5 and TRBJ1-6; D not certain. This CDR3 has 14 amino acids. V was cut by 3 bases and J by 7 bases, with 11 bases left in between. Germline CDR1 and CDR2: SGHKS and YYEKEE (reference sequence). In DNA form, the CDR3 reads TGTGCCAGCAGCTCGTCGGGGATGAATTCACCCCTCCACTTT. This encodes CASSSSGMNSPLHF. Full variable domain (remainder filled in from reference TRBV5-5 and TRBJ1-6): DAGVTQSPTHLIKTRGQQVTLRCSPISGHKSVSWYQQVLGQGPQFIFQYYEKEERGRGNFPDRFSARQFPNYSSELNVNALLLGDSALYLCASSSSGMNSPLHFGNGTRLTVT.